This T cell receptor beta chain was documented in a study of technical replicates of blood from several donors. Losses at the gene ends were 7 bases for V and 2 bases for J; bases not matched to a gene: 2. This CDR3 has 15 amino acids. From germline, CDR1 is SGHTA and CDR2 FQGNSA. The assay was immunoSEQ multiplex PCR, and TCRdb's table has in-frame clones only and misses some. The sample carries almost 65,000 clones, around 87% recorded once. The receptor's source is a human donor in good health. Some clones in this sample may be carry-over from other donors' samples. Material for sequencing was PBMCs. V gene TRBV7-2 combines with J gene TRBJ2-6; 10 bases align to TRBD1. The CDR3 nucleotides are TGTGCCAGCATGACAGGGGGCGCTGGGGCCAACGTCCTGACTTTC. Its translation: CASMTGGAGANVLTF.